The 4 T cell receptor beta chains presented below share a single source sample, sequenced in a study of blood T cell repertoires in COVID-19. Profiled with immunoSEQ multiplex PCR; TCRdb holds only in-frame clones, not every one. The data contain 89,000 or so clones, about 89% of them singletons. The specimen sequenced was peripheral blood. Every receptor here comes from a man aged 50 to 60 with COVID-19, enrolled during active disease.

V gene TRBV4-2 combines with J gene TRBJ2-7, with D perhaps TRBD1 (6 bases). CDR3 length equals 16 residues. Trimming stripped 3 bases from V and 0 bases from J, with 15 bases between. Germline values: CDR1 LGHNA, CDR2 YNFKEQ. The chain's CDR3 is CASSQLPGQGSYEQYF. In DNA, the CDR3 is TGTGCCAGCAGCCAGTTACCGGGACAAGGCTCCTACGAGCAGTACTTC.

The chain links TRBV28 to TRBJ1-5; D gene ambiguous. The CDR3 contains 14 residues. V was shortened by 8 bases and J by 2 bases, with 13 bases between the two germline ends. The germline gives CDR1 MDHEN, CDR2 SYDVKM. DNA for the CDR3: TGTGCCAGCTGGAGTGTAATAGGCAATCAGCCCCAGCATTTT. This gives the protein CASWSVIGNQPQHF.

The V call is TRBV9, the J call TRBJ2-1; the D gene is possibly TRBD1 (6 bases). The CDR3 has 13 residues. Germline-derived CDR1 and CDR2 are SGDLS and YYNGEE. Trimming cost V 7 bases and J 5 bases, with 13 bases left between them. The CDR3 loop reads CASRQDSHNEQFF. In DNA, the CDR3 is TGTGCCAGCCGCCAGGACAGCCACAATGAGCAGTTCTTC.

The chain uses TRBV28 and TRBJ2-3, with TRBD2 matching 12 bases. Germline V gene data show CDR1 as MDHEN and CDR2 as SYDVKM. With V trimmed by 5 bases and J by 5 bases, 5 bases remained unmatched. The CDR3 consists of 15 residues. CDR3 sequence: CASSPTSGGQDTQYF. The CDR3 DNA is TGTGCCAGCAGTCCAACTAGCGGGGGGCAAGATACGCAGTATTTT.